These 21 T cell receptor beta chains were all obtained from the same sample, sequenced in a study of T-cell reconstitution after alpha-beta-depleted transplantation in children. Preparation of the TCRbeta library used unique molecular identifiers. TCRdb itself ran the PCR reads through MiXCR, one entry per CDR3 protein. This table holds a few hundred thousand distinct CDR3 sequences, roughly 15% found once. Sequenced here: PBMCs, mostly from graft donor cells, sampled 360 days after TCRalphabeta/CD19-depleted stem cell transplant. The source is a boy younger than two who had a stem cell transplant for Wiskott-Aldrich syndrome, so the T cells may come from the graft donor.

The V gene is TRBV24-1, the J gene TRBJ2-1; TRBD2 is a possible D gene (6 bases). The V gene's germline CDR1 is KGHDR and CDR2 SFDVKD. The V gene lost 6 bases and the J gene lost 5 bases, with 7 bases spanning the gap. This CDR3 has 12 amino acids. CDR3 nucleotides: TGTGCCACCAGTCTAGCGCACAATGAGCAGTTCTTC. It codes for CATSLAHNEQFF.

The genes are TRBV6-2 or TRBV6-3 and TRBJ2-1, with D possibly being TRBD2 (5 bases). This CDR3 comprises 13 residues. Trimming left V 2 bases short and J 11 bases short, with 13 bases between. The germline V gene has CDR1 MNHEY and CDR2 SVGEGT. Here the CDR3 reads CASSYVSDSQQFF. CDR3 nucleotides: TGTGCCAGCAGTTACGTATCGGACTCCCAGCAGTTCTTC.

This clonotype was observed a handful of times. The rearrangement joins TRBV12-3 or TRBV12-4 to TRBJ2-6; D might be TRBD1 (6 bases). The CDR3 totals 17 residues. V gave up 3 bases and J gave up 1 base, with 13 bases separating them. For the CDR3, the DNA is TGTGCCAGCAGTTTTTCAGGGGCGATGTCTGGGGCCAACGTCCTGACTTTC. It specifies CASSFSGAMSGANVLTF.

V gene TRBV29-1 combines with J gene TRBJ2-3; 8 nucleotides align to TRBD2. Losses at the gene ends were 0 bases for V and 6 bases for J; bases not matched to a gene: 17. There are 18 residues in the CDR3. Germline loops: CDR1 SQVTM, CDR2 ANQGSEA. CDR3 protein: CSVEDDRYTGTRSDTQYF. The CDR3 DNA sequence: TGCAGCGTTGAAGATGACAGGTATACCGGGACTAGATCTGATACGCAGTATTTT.

The chain is built from TRBV20-1 and TRBJ2-7, with a possible D match to TRBD1 (6 bases). The ends were cut back, 3 bases at V and 3 bases at J, with 12 bases in the middle. Germline V gives CDR1 DFQATT, CDR2 SNEGSKA (reference sequence). The CDR3 extends over 13 amino acids. The CDR3 nucleotides read TGCAGTGCTAGGTCAACAGGGAACTACGAGCAGTACTTC. Its protein is CSARSTGNYEQYF.

V gene TRBV15 combines with J gene TRBJ2-6; D tentatively fits TRBD1 or TRBD2 (6 bases each). This CDR3 has 22 amino acids. Germline assignment: CDR1 LNHNV and CDR2 YYDKDF (reference sequence). V lost 0 bases and J lost 0, with 24 bases in between. This CDR3 reads CATSRDRFKGGRPSSGANVLTF. The CDR3 DNA is TGTGCCACCAGCAGAGATCGATTTAAAGGGGGGCGACCCTCCTCTGGGGCCAACGTCCTGACTTTC.

The V gene is TRBV7-7, the J gene TRBJ2-2; D not certain. V lost 4 bases to trimming and J lost 4 bases, with 7 bases between them. Germline values: CDR1 SSHAT, CDR2 FNYEAQ (reference sequence). The length of the CDR3 is 13 residues. CDR3 amino acids: CASSSIATGELFF. The CDR3 bases are TGTGCCAGCAGCTCAATTGCCACCGGGGAGCTGTTTTTT.

This clonotype showed up just once. This chain uses TRBV5-1 with TRBJ2-7; D call uncertain. The germline gives CDR1 SGHRS, CDR2 YFSETQ. V lost 4 bases and J 0 bases, leaving 14 bases between the germline ends. The CDR3 contains 15 residues. As DNA, the CDR3 is TGCGCCAGCAGCCATACAGTCTTGGGCTCCTACGAGCAGTACTTC. Translation gives CASSHTVLGSYEQYF.

The table lists this clonotype with a few counts. V is TRBV12-3 or TRBV12-4 and J is TRBJ1-5, with D possibly being TRBD1 (5 bases). The V end was cut by 1 base, the J end by 0 bases, with 10 bases between. The CDR3 loop spans 16 amino acids. CDR3 DNA: TGTGCCAGCAGTTTAGGGCGGGGGAGTAGCAATCAGCCCCAGCATTTT. It codes for CASSLGRGSSNQPQHF.

This chain connects TRBV5-1 to TRBJ2-2, with D maybe TRBD1 (6 bases). Trimming took 0 bases from V and 5 from J, leaving 11 bases between them. Germline V lookup: CDR1 SGHRS, CDR2 YFSETQ. This CDR3 region has 15 residues. The CDR3 nucleotides read TGCGCCAGCAGCTTGGTGGGGGCTGGAACCGGGGAGCTGTTTTTT. Translation gives CASSLVGAGTGELFF.

There are a few counts of this clonotype. The chain has TRBV18 and TRBJ1-5; a weak D match, TRBD1 (5 bases). This CDR3 has 14 amino acids. Trimming removed 3 bases at V and 5 bases at J, with 11 bases between. Germline V CDR1 and CDR2: KGHSH, LQKENI. In nucleotides, the CDR3 is TGTGCCAGCTCACCGAACAGGTCCCATCAGCCCCAGCATTTT. Translation gives CASSPNRSHQPQHF.

The sample holds many counts of this clonotype. This chain connects TRBV6-4 to TRBJ2-1; 13 positions match TRBD2. After removal of 5 bases from V and 5 bases from J, the junction contained 3 bases not matched to a gene. CDR1 MRHNA and CDR2 SNTAGT come from the germline V gene. CDR3 length: 15 residues. The CDR3 loop is CASSPGTSGNNEQFF. CDR3 nucleotides: TGTGCCAGCAGTCCCGGGACTAGCGGGAACAATGAGCAGTTCTTC.

This sequence joins TRBV12-3 or TRBV12-4 and TRBJ2-1, with 8 bases identical to TRBD1. Trimming took 6 bases from V and 1 from J; bases not matched to a gene: 5. CDR3 length: 15 amino acids. The CDR3 spells CASSRRDRSYNEQFF. The CDR3 bases are TGTGCCAGCAGCCGCCGGGACAGGTCCTACAATGAGCAGTTCTTC.

The rearrangement links TRBV3-1 to TRBJ2-7; tentatively, D is TRBD2 (5 bases). The V end was cut by 4 bases, the J end by 0 bases, with 10 bases between. CDR3 length: 14 residues. The germline V gene encodes CDR1 LGHDT and CDR2 YNNKEL (reference sequence). CDR3 in amino acids: CASSRADFSYEQYF. The CDR3 DNA reads as TGTGCCAGCAGCCGTGCGGACTTCTCCTACGAGCAGTACTTC.

The rearrangement joins TRBV12-3 or TRBV12-4 to TRBJ2-3, with D maybe TRBD2 (6 bases). V was clipped by 7 bases and J by 1 base, with 15 bases between them. This CDR3 is built from 15 residues. The CDR3 region has the DNA TGTGCCAGCATCTTGGGGGGTAAAGGCACAGATACGCAGTATTTT. It specifies CASILGGKGTDTQYF.

The chain couples TRBV6-2 or TRBV6-3 to TRBJ2-5; the match to TRBD2 covers 8 bases. The CDR3 contains 17 residues. The V and J ends lost 4 bases and 3 bases, in that order; junction bases with no gene match: 13. CDR1 and CDR2 from the germline V gene are MNHEY and SVGEGT. This chain's CDR3 is CASSWTGELTSEETQYF. The CDR3 DNA is TGTGCCAGCAGTTGGACCGGTGAGCTGACTAGCGAAGAGACCCAGTACTTC.

This clonotype was seen a handful of times. The J gene is TRBJ2-2, the V gene TRBV5-1; D is perhaps TRBD2 (6 bases). Per the germline V gene, CDR1 is SGHRS and CDR2 is YFSETQ. The germline V and J ends were trimmed by 6 bases and 4 bases, with 19 bases remaining between them. The CDR3 consists of 16 residues. CDR3 DNA: TGCGCCAGCACTCCCCAGGGCGGGGCAAGCACCGGGGAGCTGTTTTTT. Amino acids: CASTPQGGASTGELFF.

This chain joins TRBV12-3 or TRBV12-4 and TRBJ2-6; 9 positions agree with TRBD1. Germline trimming cut 3 bases from V and 2 bases from J; bases unmatched to any gene: 2. This CDR3 has 16 residues. The DNA of the CDR3 is TGTGCCAGCAGTTTCCGGACAGGGGCTGGGGCCAACGTCCTGACTTTC. Translated, it gives CASSFRTGAGANVLTF.

The chain employs TRBV15 and TRBJ2-1; D ambiguous. Germline V gene sequence: CDR1 LNHNV, CDR2 YYDKDF (reference sequence). Trimming cost V 0 bases and J 7 bases, with 13 bases left between them. The CDR3 is 15 amino acids. The CDR3: CATSRDLWAENEQFF. The CDR3 region has the DNA TGTGCCACCAGCAGAGATCTTTGGGCGGAGAATGAGCAGTTCTTC.

V gene TRBV6-1 combines with J gene TRBJ1-6; D is unclear. This CDR3 region has 15 residues. The germline V and J ends were trimmed by 4 bases and 5 bases, with 12 bases remaining between them. The V gene's germline CDR1 is MNHNS and CDR2 SASEGT. Here the CDR3 reads CASSAYRAHNSPLHF. CDR3 in DNA: TGTGCCAGCAGTGCTTACCGGGCCCATAATTCACCCCTCCACTTT.

V is TRBV29-1 and J is TRBJ2-1, with 8 bases that match TRBD1. Germline lookup yields CDR1 SQVTM and CDR2 ANQGSEA. With V trimmed by 0 bases and J by 0 bases, 16 bases remained unmatched. The CDR3 is 20 amino acids. CDR3 loop: CSVEDRRGTGVIFSYNEQFF. As DNA, the CDR3 is TGCAGCGTTGAAGATCGGAGGGGGACAGGCGTTATATTCTCCTACAATGAGCAGTTCTTC.